Below are 4 T cell receptor beta chains sequenced from a single sample in a study of cytomegalovirus exposure and HLA in healthy donors. Here immunoSEQ multiplex PCR was the method, and the copy in TCRdb shows in-frame clones only, minus some. The sample lists around 160,000 clones; more than 75% were seen once. What was sequenced was PBMCs. The receptors derive from a man younger than 30 in good health and CMV-seronegative.

V and J are TRBV6-1 and TRBJ2-5; D is perhaps TRBD2 (5 bases). CDR3 length: 14 amino acids. CDR1 and CDR2 (germline): MNHNS, SASEGT. V was trimmed by 2 bases and J by 5 bases, leaving 12 bases between them. CDR3 region: CASSELEGVETQYF. The CDR3 DNA follows: TGTGCCAGCAGTGAACTAGAGGGTGTCGAGACCCAGTACTTC.

The chain employs TRBV7-2 and TRBJ2-2; TRBD1 matches at 8 bases. CDR1 and CDR2 (germline): SGHTA, FQGNSA. The CDR3 loop spans 14 amino acids. V lost 5 bases and J lost 7; bases outside the gene matches: 6. The CDR3 sequence is CASSLTGVSGELFF. The CDR3 DNA sequence: TGTGCCAGCAGCCTGACAGGGGTGAGCGGGGAGCTGTTTTTT. The full variable domain, rest sourced from reference TRBV7-2 and TRBJ2-2, is GAGVSQSPSNKVTEKGKDVELRCDPISGHTALYWYRQSLGQGLEFLIYFQGNSAPDKSGLPSDRFSAERTGGSVSTLTIQRTQQEDSAVYLCASSLTGVSGELFFGEGSRLTVL.

The chain combines TRBV2 with TRBJ2-7; 7 nucleotides line up with TRBD1. The CDR3 sequence is 16 residues long. The germline gives CDR1 SNHLY, CDR2 FYNNEI. The ends lost 3 bases at V and 1 base at J; junction bases unmatched: 9. The CDR3 loop is CASSDPSTGLSYEQYF. In DNA, the CDR3 is TGTGCCAGCAGTGATCCTTCGACAGGGCTTTCCTACGAGCAGTACTTC.

The V call is TRBV7-8, the J call TRBJ1-1; D remains ambiguous. Germline V gives CDR1 SGHVS, CDR2 FQNEAQ. CDR3 length: 16 amino acids. Trimming cost V 5 bases and J 3 bases, with 19 bases left between them. This CDR3 reads CASSPRGRQGHTEAFF. CDR3 nucleotide sequence: TGTGCCAGCAGCCCCCGTGGGAGGCAAGGGCACACTGAAGCTTTCTTT.